This TCR beta chain was found in a study of vaccination effects on CD4 cells after COVID-19 (dated by TCRdb to between 2021 and 2022). Some background on the complete study: Across the study, the median time from the second dose to post-vaccine sampling was 72 days (range 14 to 241). In both COVID-19 convalescent patients and infection-naive vaccine recipients, the study compared SARS-CoV-2 spike-specific CD4+ TCR repertoires from before mRNA vaccination with those from after it. A total of approximately 9 COVID-19 convalescent patients and a handful of SARS-CoV-2-naive healthy vaccine recipients were included in the full study. In the study, cultures from other donors were sequenced using the Oncomine TCR Beta short-read assay on an Illumina iSeq 100.

Here is what the overall study found, with its caveats: Clones induced by infection and clones induced by vaccination both contracted markedly at late timepoints after vaccination, which fits with T cell responses waning over time. Limitations of the study were the small number of convalescent patients and the absence of early post-infection timepoints. Among healthy vaccine recipients, nearly all vaccine-induced clones were SARS-CoV-2 mono-reactive, and just 1 of 255 was cross-reactive with common cold coronaviruses.

The CDR3 starts with the cysteine, ends with the phenylalanine, and has 15 residues. CDR3 DNA is the only sequence kept; it has 45 bases, read in frame from the first base. CDR1 SGDLS and CDR2 YYNGEE were looked up in the germline V gene. V sheds 3 bases and J sheds 2 bases, leaving 14 bases between their ends. Points on this clone: Its target antigen remains unknown. No base quality information exists; no much larger clone differs at one position.

In the ViraFEST assay, PBMC were stimulated with viral peptide pools, and TCR sequencing was then used to find antigen-specific CD4+ T cell clonotypes based on their expansion. After 10 days of culture, CD4+ T cells were isolated with the EasySep CD4+ T cell isolation kit. Each participant received two doses of an mRNA SARS-CoV-2 vaccine, either BNT162b2 or mRNA-1273. None of the healthy vaccine recipients had a prior SARS-CoV-2 infection, which was confirmed by nucleocapsid antibody tests that came back negative both before and after vaccination. Each well held roughly 2 million PBMC cultured in IMDM containing around 5% human AB serum, 8.5 to 10 IU/ml IL-2 and gentamicin, along with approximately 10 ug/ml peptides. Half of the culture medium was replaced with fresh IL-2-containing medium on days 3 and 7. Unless noted otherwise, every peptide stimulation condition was cultured in triplicate wells. Using Ficoll-Paque Plus gradient centrifugation, PBMC were separated from whole blood and then either used fresh or cryopreserved at -140C. Overlapping peptide pools spanned the spike proteins of SARS-CoV-2 and the common cold coronaviruses HCoV-NL63, HCoV-OC43 and HCoV-229E. The QIAamp micro DNA kit was used to extract genomic DNA from the cultured CD4+ T cells.

Libraries were built with the immunoSEQ multiplex PCR assay. DNA from the CD4+ T cells that had been cultured and isolated underwent TCR beta CDR3 sequencing. Per the original workflow: Non-productive TCR sequences were discarded, and reads were trimmed to the CDR3 region, with only CDR3s of 7 or more amino acids retained. The MANAFEST web app was used to pick out antigen-specific clonotypes by comparing their expansion in peptide wells with that in reference cultures. To be called positive, a clone needed expansion at FDR<0.05 compared with the reference and with all other wells, an odds ratio greater than 5, and a frequency greater than 0.1% in two replicate wells. A clonotype was defined as cross-reactive if the clonotype was significantly expanded both in SARS-CoV-2 spike wells and in at least one common cold coronavirus spike condition. CDR3 similarity was assessed by Levenshtein distance using the stringdist R package, and unrooted trees were constructed with ape in R 3.6.1. Held by TCRdb, this immuneACCESS table contains in-frame sequences only and omits some clones. Under half of the omission traces to an unresolved V gene where checked; the cause of the rest is unknown. That table furnishes V, J and clone size, whereas the DNA furnished D and trimming. Within this sample are roughly 59,000 clones, with about 78% of them counted one time only. Clones ranked in the top ten supply 2% of the sample.

Rearrangement joined TRBV9 to TRBJ1-1; the D gene is perhaps TRBD1, from 5 matching bases. The sample consisted of CD4+ T cells from PBMCs cultured with HCoV-OC43 spike peptides, taken after COVID-19 vaccination. The cell subset or site label corresponds to: HCoV-OC43 spike overlapping peptide pool stimulation. The TCR originated in a human donor who received a COVID-19 vaccine. The encoded CDR3 is CASSAPQGPNTEAFF. Here is the DNA: TGTGCCAGCAGCGCGCCCCAGGGTCCAAACACTGAAGCTTTCTTT.